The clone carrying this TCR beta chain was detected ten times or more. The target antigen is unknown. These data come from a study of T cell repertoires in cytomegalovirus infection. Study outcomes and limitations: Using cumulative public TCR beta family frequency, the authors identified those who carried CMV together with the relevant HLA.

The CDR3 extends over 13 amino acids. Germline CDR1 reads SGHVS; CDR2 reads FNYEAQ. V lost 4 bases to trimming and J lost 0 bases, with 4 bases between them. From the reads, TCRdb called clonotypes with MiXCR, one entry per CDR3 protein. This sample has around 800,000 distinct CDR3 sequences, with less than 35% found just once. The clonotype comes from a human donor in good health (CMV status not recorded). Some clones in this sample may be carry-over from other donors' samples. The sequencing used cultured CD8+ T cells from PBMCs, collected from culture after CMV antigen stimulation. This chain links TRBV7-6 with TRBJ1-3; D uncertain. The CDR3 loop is CASSSSSGNTIYF. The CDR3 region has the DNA TGTGCCAGCAGCTCTTCCTCTGGAAACACCATATATTTT.